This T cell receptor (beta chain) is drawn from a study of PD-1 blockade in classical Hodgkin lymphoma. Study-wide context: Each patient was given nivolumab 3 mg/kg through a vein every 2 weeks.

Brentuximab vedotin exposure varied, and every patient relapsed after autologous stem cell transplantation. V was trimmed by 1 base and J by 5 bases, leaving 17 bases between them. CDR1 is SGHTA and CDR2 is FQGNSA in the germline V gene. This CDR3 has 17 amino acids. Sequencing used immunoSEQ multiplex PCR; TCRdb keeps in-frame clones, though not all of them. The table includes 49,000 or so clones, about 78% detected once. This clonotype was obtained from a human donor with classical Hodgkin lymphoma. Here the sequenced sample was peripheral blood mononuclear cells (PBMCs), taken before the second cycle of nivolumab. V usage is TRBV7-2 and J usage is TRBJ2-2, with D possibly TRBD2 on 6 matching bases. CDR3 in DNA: TGTGCCAGCAGCTTAGGGCAACGAGGGGCGGGAACCGGGGAGCTGTTTTTT. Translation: CASSLGQRGAGTGELFF.